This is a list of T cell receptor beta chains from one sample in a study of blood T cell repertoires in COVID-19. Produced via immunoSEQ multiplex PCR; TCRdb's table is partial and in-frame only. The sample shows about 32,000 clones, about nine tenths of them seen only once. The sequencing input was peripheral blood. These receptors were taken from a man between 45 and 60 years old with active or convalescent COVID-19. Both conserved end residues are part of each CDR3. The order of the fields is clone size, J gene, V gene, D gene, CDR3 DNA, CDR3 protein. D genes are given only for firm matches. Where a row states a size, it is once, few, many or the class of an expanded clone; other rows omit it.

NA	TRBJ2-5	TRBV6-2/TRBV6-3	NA	TGTGCCAGCAGTTACGGCGCTAGAGGAGAGACCCAGTACTTC	CASSYGARGETQYF
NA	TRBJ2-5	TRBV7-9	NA	TGTGCCAGCAGCTTAGAGGCGGGGTGGCAAGAGACCCAGTACTTC	CASSLEAGWQETQYF
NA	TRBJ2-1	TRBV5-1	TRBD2	TGCGCCAGCAGCCACTTCCCGGCGGGAGGGAATGAGCAGTTCTTC	CASSHFPAGGNEQFF
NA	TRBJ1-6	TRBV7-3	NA	TGTGCCAGCAGCTCCAGCTCCTATAATTCACCCCTCCACTTT	CASSSSSYNSPLHF
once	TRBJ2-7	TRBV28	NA	TGTGCCAGCAGTCCCCCTAGGGGGAACTACTACGAGCAGTACTTC	CASSPPRGNYYEQYF
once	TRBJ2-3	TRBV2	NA	TGTGCCAGCAGATTTCGACCGGCTGGGGGCCCAGATACGCAGTATTTT	CASRFRPAGGPDTQYF
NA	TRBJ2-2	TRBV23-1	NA	TGCGCCAGCAGTCCAGCCGGAACAGGGAGAGGGGCCGGGGAGCTGTTTTTT	CASSPAGTGRGAGELFF
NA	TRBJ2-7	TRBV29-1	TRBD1	TGCAGCGTGAGCGATTGGGACAGAACCTACGAGCAGTACTTC	CSVSDWDRTYEQYF
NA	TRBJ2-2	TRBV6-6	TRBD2	TGTGCCAGCCGAGCGCCTAGCGGGGTCTCTGGGGAGCTGTTTTTT	CASRAPSGVSGELFF
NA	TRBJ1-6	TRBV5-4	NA	TGTGCCAGCAGCTTGGTCGGAGGGAGCTCCTATAATTCACCCCTCCACTTT	CASSLVGGSSYNSPLHF
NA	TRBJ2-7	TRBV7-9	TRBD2	TGTGCCAGCAGCCCAGCCCCGGGACTAGCGGGACGAAAACCCTACGAGCAGTACTTC	CASSPAPGLAGRKPYEQYF